The 30 T cell receptor beta chains below all came from one sample that was sequenced in a study of cytomegalovirus exposure and HLA in healthy donors. The table came from immunoSEQ multiplex PCR; TCRdb's copy has only in-frame clones and leaves some out. This table has approximately 120,000 clones, 90% to 95% appearing once. The sequenced material came from PBMCs. Every receptor here comes from a woman under 30 in good health and CMV-seronegative.

The chain recombines TRBV9 with TRBJ1-4, with 7 nucleotides matching TRBD1. Germline CDR1 and CDR2: SGDLS and YYNGEE. J was trimmed by 5 bases and V by 0 bases; bases with no gene match: 19. The CDR3 is 20 residues long. The CDR3 coding sequence is TGTGCCAGCAGCGTAGACCCCAACGAAGGGGGCGGTTTTACCAATGAAAAACTGTTTTTT. Translating it yields CASSVDPNEGGGFTNEKLFF.

V usage is TRBV5-6 and J usage is TRBJ2-1; 7 bases agree with TRBD2. The CDR3 runs 15 residues. With V trimmed by 3 bases and J by 5 bases, 8 bases remained unmatched. The germline CDR1 and CDR2 sequences are SGHDT and YYEEEE. CDR3 sequence reads: CASSSVRGSHNEQFF. CDR3 nucleotides: TGTGCCAGCAGCTCTGTTCGCGGGAGCCACAATGAGCAGTTCTTC.

J is TRBJ1-6 and V is TRBV19; no clear D. V shed 6 bases and J shed 3 bases, with 9 bases lying between them. Looked up from germline, CDR1 is LNHDA and CDR2 is SQIVND (reference sequence). CDR3 length: 14 amino acids. The CDR3: CASRITDYNSPLHF. The CDR3 DNA sequence: TGTGCCAGTAGGATAACAGACTATAATTCACCCCTCCACTTT.

This clone was recorded once. The rearrangement joins TRBV9 to TRBJ2-3, with D perhaps matching TRBD2 (6 bases). CDR1 SGDLS and CDR2 YYNGEE come from the germline V gene. Trimming took off 0 bases at V and 0 bases at J, with 11 bases between the two ends. The CDR3 spans 16 residues. CDR3 in DNA: TGTGCCAGCAGCGTAGGTGTCGGGGGTAGCACAGATACGCAGTATTTT. It translates to CASSVGVGGSTDTQYF.

This clone occurred a few times. The chain carries TRBV6-6 and TRBJ2-2; TRBD2 matches at 9 bases. The CDR3 is made up of 16 amino acids. Germline V gene sequence: CDR1 MNHNY, CDR2 SVGAGI (reference sequence). Trimming took 0 bases from V and 5 from J; bases not matched to a gene: 4. Here the CDR3 reads CASSYSRAGGTGELFF. The CDR3 DNA reads TGTGCCAGCAGTTACTCGAGGGCGGGAGGGACCGGGGAGCTGTTTTTT.

CDR3 coding DNA: TGTGCCAGCAGCTTAACTCCAGATACGCAGTATTTT. This gives the protein CASSLTPDTQYF. This chain uses TRBV11-2 with TRBJ2-3; no firm D call. CDR3 length: 12 residues. The V gene lost 2 bases and the J gene lost 4 bases, with 4 bases spanning the gap. Germline V gives CDR1 SGHAT, CDR2 FQNNGV.

The chain recombines TRBV7-3 with TRBJ2-2; D call uncertain. The V gene's germline CDR1 is SGHTA and CDR2 FQGTGA. Trimming cost V 4 bases and J 6 bases, with 6 bases left between them. The CDR3 spans 12 residues. In DNA form, the CDR3 reads TGTGCCAGCAGCTCCGACTCCGGGGAGCTGTTTTTT. Translation: CASSSDSGELFF.

V and J are TRBV6-6 and TRBJ2-5, with a tentative D call TRBD1 (5 bases). Germline CDR1 reads MNHNY; CDR2 reads SVGAGI (reference sequence). The CDR3 is 14 residues long. Trimming took 3 bases from V and 2 from J, leaving 10 bases between them. CDR3 residues: CASSYGAEQETQYF. The CDR3, as DNA: TGTGCCAGCAGTTATGGGGCAGAACAAGAGACCCAGTACTTC.

The chain joins TRBV11-2 to TRBJ1-2, with D possibly being TRBD1 (6 bases). The germline CDR1 and CDR2 sequences are SGHAT and FQNNGV. The CDR3 runs to 12 residues. Trimming removed 4 bases at V and 8 bases at J, with 11 bases between. In DNA, the CDR3 is TGTGCCAGCAGCTCCGAGGGGGACGGCTACACCTTC. This translates into CASSSEGDGYTF. The full variable domain, rest sourced from reference TRBV11-2 and TRBJ1-2, is EAGVAQSPRYKIIEKRQSVAFWCNPISGHATLYWYQQILGQGPKLLIQFQNNGVVDDSQLPKDRFSAERLKGVDSTLKIQPAKLEDSAVYLCASSSEGDGYTFGSGTRLTVV.

The chain links TRBV14 to TRBJ2-3; the match to TRBD2 covers 12 bases. The CDR3 length is 19 residues. Germline V CDR1 and CDR2: SGHDN, FVKESK. V gave up 1 base and J gave up 4 bases; unmatched junction bases: 12. CDR3: CASSQGLAGGRWLADTQYF. The CDR3 DNA reads as TGTGCCAGCAGCCAAGGCCTAGCGGGGGGGCGATGGCTCGCAGATACGCAGTATTTT.

The rearrangement joins TRBV11-2 to TRBJ2-1; 8 bases are a match to TRBD1. This CDR3 is 14 amino acids long. The ends lost 5 bases at V and 4 bases at J; junction bases unmatched: 4. Per the germline V gene, CDR1 is SGHAT and CDR2 is FQNNGV. DNA for the CDR3: TGTGCCAGCAGCCCACGGACAGGGTACAATGAGCAGTTCTTC. It yields the protein CASSPRTGYNEQFF.

The chain carries TRBV28 and TRBJ1-1, with D perhaps TRBD1 (5 bases). Germline-derived CDR1 and CDR2 are MDHEN and SYDVKM. V lost 2 bases and J 3 bases, leaving 13 bases between the germline ends. This CDR3 has 15 residues. The CDR3 region is CASSLVDSQYTEAFF. DNA for the CDR3: TGTGCCAGCAGTTTAGTTGACAGTCAATACACTGAAGCTTTCTTT.

The chain is built from TRBV28 and TRBJ1-1, with D unresolved. V was pared by 5 bases and J by 4 bases, with 11 bases between. The CDR3 contains 13 residues. Per germline, CDR1 MDHEN and CDR2 SYDVKM. As DNA, the CDR3 is TGTGCCAGCAGTCCGGCCGCGGGCACTGAAGCTTTCTTT. Protein product: CASSPAAGTEAFF.

This chain connects TRBV2 to TRBJ2-3, with D possibly matching TRBD2 (5 bases). The germline V and J ends were trimmed by 4 bases and 3 bases, with 14 bases remaining between them. The CDR3 contains 15 residues. Looked up from germline, CDR1 is SNHLY and CDR2 is FYNNEI. The CDR3 sequence: CASSGESGKTDTQYF. In DNA, the CDR3 is TGTGCCAGCAGTGGGGAGAGTGGCAAGACAGATACGCAGTATTTT.

The CDR3 nucleotides read TGCGCCAGCAGCCAGAGCGGGAGCCCCCAAGAGACCCAGTACTTC. This gives the protein CASSQSGSPQETQYF. The chain couples TRBV4-1 to TRBJ2-5; 8 bases are a match to TRBD2. The germline V gene encodes CDR1 MGHRA and CDR2 YSYEKL. The CDR3 length is 15 residues. Trimming removed 3 bases from V and 1 base from J; junction bases left unmatched: 4.

The chain carries TRBV2 and TRBJ2-1; tentatively, D is TRBD2 (6 bases). Trimming shortened V by 1 base and J by 4 bases, and 14 bases separated the two germline ends. The germline gives CDR1 SNHLY, CDR2 FYNNEI. The CDR3 runs to 16 residues. CDR3 in amino acids: CASSEEEGPKYNEQFF. The CDR3 DNA sequence: TGTGCCAGCAGTGAAGAGGAGGGACCCAAGTACAATGAGCAGTTCTTC. The full variable domain, its missing parts supplied by reference TRBV2 and TRBJ2-1, is EPEVTQTPSHQVTQMGQEVILRCVPISNHLYFYWYRQILGQKVEFLVSFYNNEISEKSEIFDDQFSVERPDGSNFTLKIRSTKLEDSAMYFCASSEEEGPKYNEQFFGPGTRLTVL.

The chain couples TRBV9 to TRBJ2-1, with 7 bases matching TRBD1. The CDR3 extends over 16 amino acids. The germline V gene encodes CDR1 SGDLS and CDR2 YYNGEE. J lost 2 bases, V lost 4 bases, and 9 bases had no gene match. CDR3 in DNA: TGTGCCAGCAGCCGATCCGGGACAGTGGCCTACAATGAGCAGTTCTTC. It specifies CASSRSGTVAYNEQFF. Variable domain in full (rest from reference TRBV9 and TRBJ2-1): DSGVTQTPKHLITATGQRVTLRCSPRSGDLSVYWYQQSLDQGLQFLIQYYNGEERAKGNILERFSAQQFPDLHSELNLSSLELGDSALYFCASSRSGTVAYNEQFFGPGTRLTVL.

This rearrangement joins TRBV19 to TRBJ2-1; TRBD2 agrees at 16 bases. V was clipped by 0 bases and J by 8 bases; unmatched bases: 16. CDR1 and CDR2 (germline): LNHDA, SQIVND (reference sequence). This CDR3 has 21 residues. The CDR3 DNA is TGTGCCAGTAGTATAGAAGGAGGGACTAGCGGGAGGGCTATCTCTGTCGATGAGCAGTTCTTC. It is translated as CASSIEGGTSGRAISVDEQFF.

V usage is TRBV9 and J usage is TRBJ1-3; TRBD1 matches 7 bases. Germline lookup yields CDR1 SGDLS and CDR2 YYNGEE. Trimming took 2 bases from V and 4 from J; bases not matched to a gene: 12. This CDR3 region has 17 residues. CDR3 residues: CASSVQGGLREGNTIYF. CDR3 in DNA: TGTGCCAGCAGCGTCCAGGGGGGCTTAAGGGAAGGAAACACCATATATTTT.

V gene TRBV4-1 combines with J gene TRBJ1-4; tentative D call: TRBD1 (6 bases). There are 15 residues in the CDR3. Germline CDR1 MGHRA, CDR2 YSYEKL. Trimming cost V 1 base and J 7 bases, with 13 bases left between them. The CDR3 DNA follows: TGCGCCAGCAGCCAAGTTACAGGGCAATTTGAAAAACTGTTTTTT. Its protein product is CASSQVTGQFEKLFF.

The chain employs TRBV9 and TRBJ2-2; D is possibly TRBD1 (6 bases). Germline CDR1 reads SGDLS; CDR2 reads YYNGEE. The CDR3 has 15 amino acids. V lost 4 bases to trimming and J lost 4 bases, with 14 bases between them. The CDR3 nucleotides read TGTGCCAGCAGCCCCAAACAGGGCGGCACCGGGGAGCTGTTTTTT. Amino acids: CASSPKQGGTGELFF.

This chain joins TRBV28 and TRBJ2-3; D call uncertain. V was shortened by 6 bases and J by 0 bases, with 7 bases between the two germline ends. This CDR3 is 13 amino acids long. Germline V gene sequence: CDR1 MDHEN, CDR2 SYDVKM. The CDR3, as DNA: TGTGCCAGCAGCCCTCCTAGCACAGATACGCAGTATTTT. Residues: CASSPPSTDTQYF. The variable domain in full, completed from reference TRBV28 and TRBJ2-3, reads DVKVTQSSRYLVKRTGEKVFLECVQDMDHENMFWYRQDPGLGLRLIYFSYDVKMKEKGDIPEGYSVSREKKERFSLILESASTNQTSMYLCASSPPSTDTQYFGPGTRLTVL.

V gene TRBV6-1 combines with J gene TRBJ1-1; D unclear. The CDR3 runs 14 residues. V shed 0 bases and J shed 5 bases, with 10 bases lying between them. Germline CDR1 is MNHNS and CDR2 is SASEGT. CDR3 sequence (DNA): TGTGCCAGCAGTGAAGCGGAGGAGGAGACTGAAGCTTTCTTT. Protein: CASSEAEEETEAFF.

The V call is TRBV27, the J call TRBJ2-1, with D hard to call. The CDR3 covers 14 residues. Germline-derived CDR1 and CDR2 are MNHEY and SMNVEV (reference sequence). The V gene lost 2 bases and the J gene lost 4 bases, with 9 bases spanning the gap. CDR3 amino acids: CASSLIPVYNEQFF. CDR3 nucleotides: TGTGCCAGCAGTTTAATCCCCGTTTACAATGAGCAGTTCTTC.

This chain joins TRBV2 and TRBJ2-7; D unresolved. Trimming took off 2 bases at V and 1 base at J, with 3 bases between the two ends. CDR1 is SNHLY, CDR2 FYNNEI, per germline. The CDR3 spans 12 residues. CDR3 protein: CASSEQSYEQYF. The CDR3 nucleotides read TGTGCCAGCAGTGAACAGTCCTACGAGCAGTACTTC.

The V call is TRBV5-5, the J call TRBJ1-1; no clear D. Per germline, CDR1 SGHKS and CDR2 YYEKEE (reference sequence). This CDR3 comprises 13 residues. V lost 4 bases to trimming and J lost 3 bases, with 10 bases between them. Written as DNA, the CDR3 is TGTGCCAGCAGCCCTCCCTCTTACACTGAAGCTTTCTTT. Translation gives CASSPPSYTEAFF.

This rearrangement joins TRBV30 to TRBJ2-3; a weak D match, TRBD2 (6 bases). From germline, CDR1 is GTSNPN and CDR2 SVGIG (reference sequence). The CDR3 sequence is 14 residues long. The V end lost 0 bases, the J end lost 0 bases, and 7 bases lay between the germline ends. The chain's CDR3 is CAWSVGTSTDTQYF. CDR3 coding DNA: TGTGCCTGGAGTGTCGGGACTAGCACAGATACGCAGTATTTT.

The chain links TRBV19 to TRBJ2-1, with 11 bases aligning to TRBD2. The CDR3 has 16 residues. Germline CDR1 reads LNHDA; CDR2 reads SQIVND (reference sequence). V was clipped by 5 bases and J by 0 bases; unmatched bases: 3. CDR3 protein: CASSFGLAGSYNEQFF. The CDR3 DNA sequence: TGTGCCAGTAGTTTCGGACTAGCGGGCTCCTACAATGAGCAGTTCTTC.

The chain recombines TRBV11-1 with TRBJ2-3, with D unclear. Germline V lookup: CDR1 SGHAT, CDR2 FQDESV (reference sequence). The CDR3 covers 11 residues. Trimming took 2 bases from V and 7 from J, leaving 4 bases between them. CDR3 in amino acids: CASSLQYTQYF. CDR3 nucleotides: TGTGCCAGCAGCTTACAGTATACGCAGTATTTT.

The chain employs TRBV19 and TRBJ1-2; the match to TRBD1 covers 7 bases. The CDR3 contains 14 residues. The germline CDR1 and CDR2 sequences are LNHDA and SQIVND (reference sequence). The V gene end was trimmed by 5 bases and the J gene end by 7 bases; junction bases not matched to a gene: 10. CDR3 sequence reads: CASSRLQGGGGYTF. In DNA, the CDR3 is TGTGCCAGTAGTCGTCTCCAGGGGGGTGGTGGCTACACCTTC.